The rows below give T cell receptor beta chains drawn from one sample of a study of post-analysis software for immune sequencing data. TCRdb independently ran MiXCR on the PCR reads; one entry per CDR3 protein. The table has roughly 730,000 distinct CDR3 sequences, roughly 27% seen once. The specimen sequenced was blood. These receptors were collected from a girl aged 10-17 years with multiple sclerosis. CDR3s include the opening cysteine and the closing phenylalanine or tryptophan. D genes are given only for firm matches. Expanded clones get a size class; other rows say once, few or many, or leave the size out.

cdr3_length: 15; j_call: TRBJ2-3; clone_size: -; d_call: -; v_call: TRBV20-1; cdr3_aa: CSARQPSRDTDTQYF; cdr3_nt: TGCAGTGCGAGACAGCCTAGCAGAGACACAGATACGCAGTATTTT
cdr3_length: 17; j_call: TRBJ2-1; clone_size: once; d_call: TRBD1; v_call: TRBV4-3; cdr3_aa: CASSQRQGTYSYNEQFF; cdr3_nt: TGCGCCAGCAGCCAAAGACAGGGGACCTACTCCTACAATGAGCAGTTCTTC
cdr3_length: 12; j_call: TRBJ1-1; clone_size: many; d_call: TRBD1; v_call: TRBV29-1; cdr3_aa: CSVRQGNTEAFF; cdr3_nt: TGCAGCGTCCGACAGGGGAACACTGAAGCTTTCTTT
cdr3_length: 17; j_call: TRBJ2-5; clone_size: few; d_call: -; v_call: TRBV15; cdr3_aa: CATSRDFGTGAQETRYF; cdr3_nt: -
cdr3_length: 16; j_call: TRBJ2-3; clone_size: -; d_call: TRBD2; v_call: TRBV4-1; cdr3_aa: CASSQLAGGPVDTQYF; cdr3_nt: TGCGCCAGCAGCCAATTAGCGGGAGGGCCGGTAGATACGCAGTATTTT
cdr3_length: 13; j_call: TRBJ1-2; clone_size: few; d_call: -; v_call: TRBV27; cdr3_aa: CASSFVQDYGYTF; cdr3_nt: TGTGCCAGCAGTTTTGTCCAGGACTATGGCTACACCTTC
cdr3_length: 12; j_call: TRBJ2-4; clone_size: few; d_call: -; v_call: TRBV29-1; cdr3_aa: CSVEGGVGIQYF; cdr3_nt: TGCAGCGTTGAAGGAGGGGTTGGCATTCAGTACTTC
cdr3_length: 17; j_call: TRBJ2-7; clone_size: -; d_call: -; v_call: TRBV28; cdr3_aa: CASSPSQGIDPPGEQYF; cdr3_nt: TGTGCCAGCAGTCCGTCCCAGGGGATCGATCCCCCCGGCGAGCAGTACTTC
cdr3_length: 15; j_call: TRBJ2-5; clone_size: -; d_call: TRBD2; v_call: TRBV6-6; cdr3_aa: CASRESGTTGETQYF; cdr3_nt: TGTGCCAGCAGGGAATCCGGGACTACGGGAGAGACCCAGTACTTC
cdr3_length: 13; j_call: TRBJ2-7; clone_size: many; d_call: -; v_call: TRBV4-3; cdr3_aa: CASSHTRADEQYF; cdr3_nt: TGCGCCAGCAGCCATACCCGGGCTGACGAGCAGTACTTC
cdr3_length: 13; j_call: TRBJ2-1; clone_size: many; d_call: TRBD2; v_call: TRBV29-1; cdr3_aa: CSVDSGTYNEQFF; cdr3_nt: TGCAGCGTCGATAGCGGGACCTACAATGAGCAGTTCTTC
cdr3_length: 15; j_call: TRBJ2-1; clone_size: -; d_call: TRBD2; v_call: TRBV7-6; cdr3_aa: CASSLKSGRVVEQFF; cdr3_nt: TGTGCCAGCAGCCTAAAGAGCGGGAGGGTAGTTGAGCAGTTCTTC
cdr3_length: 15; j_call: TRBJ2-1; clone_size: few; d_call: TRBD2; v_call: TRBV7-7; cdr3_aa: CASSPTSGRSSEQFF; cdr3_nt: TGTGCCAGCAGCCCTACTAGCGGGAGGTCCAGTGAGCAGTTCTTC
cdr3_length: 16; j_call: TRBJ2-2; clone_size: -; d_call: -; v_call: TRBV5-4; cdr3_aa: CASSAEQRMNTGELFF; cdr3_nt: TGTGCCAGCAGCGCTGAGCAGCGGATGAACACCGGGGAGCTGTTTTTT
cdr3_length: 11; j_call: TRBJ2-4; clone_size: few; d_call: -; v_call: TRBV29-1; cdr3_aa: CSVPSGGIQYF; cdr3_nt: TGCAGCGTCCCTAGTGGGGGCATTCAGTACTTC
cdr3_length: 15; j_call: TRBJ2-7; clone_size: -; d_call: -; v_call: TRBV3-1; cdr3_aa: CASSQPDSPPYEQYF; cdr3_nt: TGTGCCAGCAGCCAACCGGACAGCCCTCCCTACGAGCAGTACTTC
cdr3_length: 15; j_call: TRBJ2-1; clone_size: few; d_call: -; v_call: TRBV14; cdr3_aa: CASREEGTEYNEQFF; cdr3_nt: TGTGCCAGCCGGGAGGAGGGGACAGAGTACAATGAGCAGTTCTTC